Listed below are T cell receptor beta chains from one sample, sequenced in a study of cytomegalovirus exposure and HLA in healthy donors. This table comes from immunoSEQ multiplex PCR, and its TCRdb copy is limited to in-frame clones, with some not included. The data hold 100,000 to 150,000 clones, with roughly 76% observed a single time. Material for sequencing was PBMCs. These TCRs come from a woman aged 50 to 65 in good health and CMV-seronegative. The conserved cysteine and the conserved F or W are not part of the CDR3 here.

v_call cdr3_aa
TRBV6-5 ASSYYSGTAYEQY
TRBV28 ASRSGASYEQY
TRBV11-2 ASSLDSADNYGYT
TRBV5-6 ASSLFVAGFVDTQY
TRBV18 ASSPPGQGASEQY
TRBV5-5 ASSNSGQGYEQY
TRBV28 ASSLGTVGYT
TRBV7-2 ASSLIGGKDPTGTEAF
TRBV11-2 ASSSTGDRGAEAF
TRBV29-1 SVEGHLNTEAF
TRBV15 ATSRTGTETQY
TRBV27 ARVMRHYGYT
TRBV11-1 ASGIRTGDNEQF
TRBV5-6 ASSYDRSNEKLF
TRBV4-3 ASSQDLNGAEIYNEQF
TRBV4-3 ASSPLVGHTEAF
TRBV7-2 ASHTWPGGDNEQF
TRBV28 ASQGNTGELF
TRBV30 AWSGLRGKIEQF
TRBV28 ASSSSGTGSYEQY
TRBV7-9 ASSFTTGGYGYT
TRBV15 ATSSVTGNRGYT
TRBV9 ASSVAWDNSYEQY
TRBV5-6 ASSSQGLDEQF
TRBV7-9 SSSLNIGSLGGYT
TRBV11-1 ASSVPGHDYEQY
TRBV30 AWTPGARYGYT
TRBV7-8 ASSPWTSGTPGEQF
TRBV7-2 ASSHTGMNTEAF
TRBV11-2 ASSLDADSWNEQF
TRBV5-4 ASSSGQVHSGNTIY
TRBV29-1 SVPTGSYNEQF
TRBV10-3 AISDFKRTGDFISSGNTIY
TRBV5-1 ASSLGEDYEQY
TRBV5-5 ASSLGGQGATGELF
TRBV5-5 ASSLELAIGTDTQY
TRBV2 ASSKIIGGNSPLH
TRBV11-2 ASSLDPSGVH
TRBV28 ASSFVRGSSYEQY
TRBV7-9 ASSLQGIYGYT
TRBV29-1 SATGLAGPNEQF
TRBV6-6 ASRPRTRDGYT
TRBV4-2 ASSQARTGYNEQF
TRBV19 ASSPRDSPNEKLF
TRBV6-5 ASSYNPRGTDTQY
TRBV30 AWSATLQGNEQF
TRBV6-5 ASSYPDRQGGYT
TRBV10-3 AISEPGVNTEAF
TRBV7-2 ASSLGQGAVETQY
TRBV7-9 ASSSSDRVNSPLH
TRBV28 ASSFLGLINEQF
TRBV19 ASSLSSTEQY